Described below is a single T cell receptor (beta chain) sequence and its context. The target antigen is unknown. This sample stems from a study of PD-1 blockade in mismatch repair-deficient tumors. PCR or immunohistochemistry showed mismatch repair deficiency in every enrolled patient. Data came from immunoSEQ multiplex PCR; TCRdb stores just in-frame clones and leaves some out. The sample holds around 38,000 clones, around 75% seen once. CDR3 length: 12 amino acids. Trimming removed 4 bases at V and 6 bases at J, with 12 bases between. Germline loops: CDR1 GTSNPN, CDR2 SVGIG (reference sequence). Whole-study results and caveats: Tumor-resident clones, often absent from pretreatment blood, expanded after pembrolizumab and then contracted.

The sequence was collected from an adult with mismatch repair-deficient cancer. The source material was peripheral blood, sampled 4 weeks after starting pembrolizumab. The rearrangement links TRBV30 to TRBJ2-5, with a possible D match to TRBD1 (6 bases). The CDR3 DNA reads as TGTGCCTGGAATGGGGGCGTTCAGACCCAGTACTTC. This encodes CAWNGGVQTQYF.